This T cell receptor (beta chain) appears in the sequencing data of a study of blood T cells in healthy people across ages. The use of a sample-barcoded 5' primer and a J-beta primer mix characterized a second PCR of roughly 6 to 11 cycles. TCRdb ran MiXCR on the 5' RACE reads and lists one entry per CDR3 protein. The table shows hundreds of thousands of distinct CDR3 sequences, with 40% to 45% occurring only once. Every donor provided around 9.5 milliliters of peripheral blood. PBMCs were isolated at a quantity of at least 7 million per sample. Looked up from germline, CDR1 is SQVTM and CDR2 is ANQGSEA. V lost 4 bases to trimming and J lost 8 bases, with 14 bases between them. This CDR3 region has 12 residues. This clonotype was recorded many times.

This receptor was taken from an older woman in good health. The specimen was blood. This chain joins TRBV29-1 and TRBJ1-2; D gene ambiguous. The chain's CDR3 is CSVGEGTVGYTF. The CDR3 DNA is TGCAGCGTTGGGGAGGGAACAGTGGGCTACACCTTC. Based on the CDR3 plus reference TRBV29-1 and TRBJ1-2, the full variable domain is SAVISQKPSRDICQRGTSLTIQCQVDSQVTMMFWYRQQPGQSLTLIATANQGSEATYESGFVIDKFPISRPNLTFSTLTVSNMSPEDSSIYLCSVGEGTVGYTFGSGTRLTVV.